What follows describes a single T cell receptor beta chain. This sample stems from a study of radiotherapy plus CTLA-4 blockade in lung cancer. Sequencing was performed with immunoSEQ multiplex PCR; in TCRdb, only in-frame clones are kept and a portion is missing. Counted here are about 60,000 clones, about 83% occurring once; the ten biggest clones make up roughly 3.9%. Germline assignment: CDR1 MNHNS and CDR2 SASEGT. The CDR3 length is 15 residues. The receptor was derived from a human donor with non-small cell lung cancer who had a partial response to radiotherapy plus ipilimumab. V is TRBV6-1 and J is TRBJ2-5; possibly TRBD2 for D (5 bases). The assigned J gene may be wrong: the sequence end matches TRBJ2-7 better. The sample consisted of peripheral blood, taken from a patient treated with radiotherapy plus ipilimumab. Here the CDR3 reads CASRVGSPRSYEQYF. The CDR3 nucleotides read TGTGCCAGCAGAGTGGGGAGTCCTCGCTCCTACGAGCAGTACTTC.